The 15 T cell receptor beta chains given below trace back to one sample, sequenced in a study of radiation and T cells in renal cell carcinoma. Treatment noted: 15 Gy SBRT to primary tumor, nephrectomy 4 weeks later. The protocol was immunoSEQ multiplex PCR, while the TCRdb copy is restricted to in-frame clones and leaves out a portion. The sample has roughly 20,000 clones; about 60% are singletons. The sample was tumor tissue, taken from a patient whose treatment included radiotherapy and nephrectomy. These receptors were collected from a woman in her seventies with renal cell carcinoma.

This clone was counted a few times. The chain carries TRBV11-3 and TRBJ1-2; no clear D gene. The CDR3 spans 13 residues. Germline V gene data show CDR1 as SGHNT and CDR2 as YENEEA. V was clipped by 1 base and J by 5 bases, with 8 bases between them. CDR3 nucleotide sequence: TGTGCCAGCAGCTTAGCCCCTGGGTATGGCTACACCTTC. Protein: CASSLAPGYGYTF.

The chain employs TRBV9 and TRBJ1-2; D not resolved. The V gene's germline CDR1 is SGDLS and CDR2 YYNGEE. The germline V and J ends were trimmed by 0 bases and 4 bases, with 10 bases remaining between them. The CDR3 has 14 amino acids. In DNA, the CDR3 is TGTGCCAGCAGCGTAGGGCAGGAGCCCTATGGCTACACCTTC. It codes for CASSVGQEPYGYTF.

V gene TRBV19 combines with J gene TRBJ2-2; 12 nucleotides match TRBD1. Germline CDR1 reads LNHDA; CDR2 reads SQIVND (reference sequence). The J segment lost 6 bases and the V segment lost 5 bases, leaving 7 bases of the junction unmatched. This CDR3 region has 16 residues. CDR3 nucleotides: TGTGCCAGTAGTGCCCCCGGGACAGGGGGCTCCGGGGAGCTGTTTTTT. Protein: CASSAPGTGGSGELFF.

The gene calls are TRBV28 and TRBJ1-2, with 7 bases that match TRBD1. V lost 2 bases, J lost 5 bases, and 8 bases stayed unmatched. From germline, CDR1 is MDHEN and CDR2 SYDVKM. This CDR3 is 15 amino acids long. CDR3 sequence: CASSLGGGVRYGYTF. The DNA of the CDR3 is TGTGCCAGCAGTTTAGGAGGGGGCGTTCGGTATGGCTACACCTTC.

The chain links TRBV6-1 to TRBJ2-5, with 8 bases lining up with TRBD2. The germline gives CDR1 MNHNS, CDR2 SASEGT. CDR3 length equals 14 residues. After removal of 4 bases from V and 3 bases from J, the junction contained 4 bases not matched to a gene. The CDR3 DNA follows: TGTGCCAGCAGTGCCCCGGGGGGGAAAGAGACCCAGTACTTC. Its translation: CASSAPGGKETQYF.

The V gene is TRBV18, the J gene TRBJ2-3; 12 bases fit TRBD2. There are 15 residues in the CDR3. V shed 11 bases and J 2 bases; nucleotides not matched to a gene: 8. Germline CDR1 KGHSH, CDR2 LQKENI. The CDR3 nucleotides are TGTGCCGGATACGGACTAGCGGGGTCCACAGATACGCAGTATTTT. As protein: CAGYGLAGSTDTQYF.

The V gene is TRBV11-2, the J gene TRBJ1-1; 10 bases line up with TRBD1. With V trimmed by 9 bases and J by 4 bases, 8 bases remained unmatched. The length of the CDR3 is 14 residues. Looked up from germline, CDR1 is SGHAT and CDR2 is FQNNGV. CDR3 DNA: TGTGCCAGTGGACAGGGGGGGCTGGTCACTGAAGCTTTCTTT. Its protein is CASGQGGLVTEAFF. Using reference TRBV11-2 and TRBJ1-1 for the parts outside the CDR3, the full variable domain is EAGVAQSPRYKIIEKRQSVAFWCNPISGHATLYWYQQILGQGPKLLIQFQNNGVVDDSQLPKDRFSAERLKGVDSTLKIQPAKLEDSAVYLCASGQGGLVTEAFFGQGTRLTVV.

CDR3 bases: TGTGCCAGCAGCGCCGGACCGTTATACAATGAGCAGTTCTTC. Its translation: CASSAGPLYNEQFF. The chain couples TRBV9 to TRBJ2-1; D is ambiguous. With 3 bases removed from V and 4 bases from J, the gap between germline ends came to 11 bases. CDR3 length: 14 amino acids. The germline gives CDR1 SGDLS, CDR2 YYNGEE.

This chain connects TRBV7-9 to TRBJ2-5; 10 positions match TRBD2. Per the germline V gene, CDR1 is SEHNR and CDR2 is FQNEAQ (reference sequence). The CDR3 is 15 amino acids. The V and J ends lost 5 bases and 3 bases, in that order; junction bases with no gene match: 6. CDR3 nucleotides: TGTGCCAGCAGCGAAGGTGGGACTAGCGAAGAGACCCAGTACTTC. Amino acid sequence: CASSEGGTSEETQYF.

V is TRBV29-1 and J is TRBJ2-7; TRBD2 aligns across 8 bases. The V gene end was trimmed by 6 bases and the J gene end by 6 bases; junction bases not matched to a gene: 7. The CDR3 has 12 residues. Per the germline V gene, CDR1 is SQVTM and CDR2 is ANQGSEA. For the CDR3, the DNA is TGCAGCGTGACTGGCGGGGGGATCGAGCAGTACTTC. This sequence encodes CSVTGGGIEQYF.

This clone has just a few counts. The V and J genes are TRBV29-1 and TRBJ2-1; D is unresolved. The CDR3 runs to 11 residues. CDR1 and CDR2 (germline): SQVTM, ANQGSEA. V was trimmed by 8 bases and J by 8 bases, leaving 13 bases between them. CDR3 DNA sequence: TGCAGCACTATTCCTCCGCATGAGCAGTTCTTC. Translation: CSTIPPHEQFF.

This chain connects TRBV2 to TRBJ2-1; 13 nucleotides agree with TRBD2. V shed 5 bases and J 7 bases; nucleotides not matched to a gene: 5. The CDR3 runs to 15 residues. Germline values: CDR1 SNHLY, CDR2 FYNNEI. CDR3 sequence (DNA): TGTGCCAGCAGTTCACTAGCGGGGGGGAGTAATGAGCAGTTCTTC. Its translation is CASSSLAGGSNEQFF.

This clone was observed a single time. V and J are TRBV12-2 and TRBJ2-6; the table calls TRBD1, which could not be checked here. TRBV12-2 represents a pseudogene. The CDR3 extends over 15 amino acids. The CDR3 sequence is CASRLAQSGANVLTF. DNA for the CDR3: TGTGCAAGTCGCTTAGCCCAGTCTGGGGCCAACGTCCTGACTTTC.

The chain is built from TRBV27 and TRBJ1-2, with 12 positions matching TRBD1. Germline loops: CDR1 MNHEY, CDR2 SMNVEV (reference sequence). The CDR3 is 14 amino acids. V lost 6 bases to trimming and J lost 8 bases; unmatched junction nucleotides: 7. CDR3 in DNA: TGTGCCAGCAGCCCTGGGACAGGGGGCGAAGGCTACACCTTC. It codes for CASSPGTGGEGYTF.

This chain connects TRBV28 to TRBJ1-2, with D uncertain. V lost 1 base and J lost 2, with 11 bases in between. In germline, CDR1 is MDHEN, CDR2 SYDVKM. This CDR3 has 15 residues. CDR3 loop: CASSLFIVSNYGYTF. The CDR3 DNA is TGTGCCAGCAGTTTATTTATCGTCTCGAACTATGGCTACACCTTC.